What follows is one T cell receptor (beta chain) and its context. Antigen: not known. The sample comes from a study of T cell repertoires in cytomegalovirus infection. Background on the study: The public TCR beta signatures pointed to both CMV infection and matching HLA type. Broader study findings: Dominant in the ex vivo response were TCR beta clonotypes restricted by HLA-C and specific for CMV.

The germline V gene encodes CDR1 SGHVS and CDR2 FNYEAQ. The V gene lost 0 bases and the J gene lost 6 bases, with 20 bases spanning the gap. The CDR3 is 18 amino acids. One entry per CDR3 protein results from TCRdb running MiXCR on the reads. The sample lists hundreds of thousands of distinct CDR3 sequences, about 24% seen once, with approximately 8% in the top ten. The chain recombines TRBV7-6 with TRBJ2-2; D is possibly TRBD2 (7 bases). Sequencing input: CD8+ T cells from PBMCs. This sequence was found in a human donor in good health (CMV status not recorded). Some clones in this sample may be carry-over from other donors' samples. The CDR3 here is CASSLASLGGPGPGELFF. The CDR3 bases are TGTGCCAGCAGCTTAGCCTCCCTGGGGGGGCCTGGTCCCGGGGAGCTGTTTTTT.